The rows below give T cell receptor beta chains drawn from one sample of a study of T-cell memory formation after mild COVID-19. TCRdb processed the 5' RACE reads anew with MiXCR; each CDR3 protein has one entry. There are 400,000 to 550,000 distinct CDR3 sequences in the sample; around a quarter occur only once, and approximately 13% lies in the top ten. Sequenced input: PBMCs or a T cell subset sorted from them (not recorded which). All receptors derive from an adult woman who had mild COVID-19 (a few samples of this study predate the infection). Cell type and time point are not known. Both conserved end residues are part of each CDR3. The order of the fields is J gene, clone size, V gene, D gene, CDR3 DNA, CDR3 protein. A D gene is named only where the DNA matches it firmly. Clone sizes are given selectively: once, few, many, or a class where the clone is expanded.

j_call: TRBJ2-1
clone_size: NA
v_call: TRBV7-9
d_call: NA
cdr3_nt: TGTGCCAGCAGCGACGATGAGCAGTTCTTC
cdr3_aa: CASSDDEQFF

j_call: TRBJ2-1
clone_size: few
v_call: TRBV28
d_call: TRBD2
cdr3_nt: TGTGCCAGCACGGCGGGGGGCCTCTACAATGAGCAGTTCTTC
cdr3_aa: CASTAGGLYNEQFF

j_call: TRBJ1-5
clone_size: NA
v_call: TRBV29-1
d_call: NA
cdr3_nt: TGCAGCGTTAGAGACGGTAATAGCAATCAGCCCCAGCATTTT
cdr3_aa: CSVRDGNSNQPQHF

j_call: TRBJ1-1
clone_size: NA
v_call: TRBV5-5
d_call: NA
cdr3_nt: TGTGCCAGCAGCTTGATAGCAGCTCTTTTGAACACTGAAGCTTTCTTT
cdr3_aa: CASSLIAALLNTEAFF

j_call: TRBJ2-2
clone_size: NA
v_call: TRBV2
d_call: TRBD2
cdr3_nt: TGTGCCAGCAGCATAAGACTAGCGGGAGACACCGGGGAGCTGTTTTTT
cdr3_aa: CASSIRLAGDTGELFF

j_call: TRBJ1-5
clone_size: NA
v_call: TRBV27
d_call: NA
cdr3_nt: TGTGCCAGCAGTTTATACGCCGGGACCCTCGGCCATCAGCCCCAGCATTTT
cdr3_aa: CASSLYAGTLGHQPQHF

j_call: TRBJ2-3
clone_size: NA
v_call: TRBV12-3/TRBV12-4
d_call: NA
cdr3_nt: TGTGCCAGCAGTTTTGACGGGAGCCCCGATACGCAGTATTTT
cdr3_aa: CASSFDGSPDTQYF

j_call: TRBJ2-2
clone_size: few
v_call: TRBV7-2
d_call: NA
cdr3_nt: TGTGCCAGCAGCCTCACGGTGAAGACCGGGGAGCTGTTTTTT
cdr3_aa: CASSLTVKTGELFF

j_call: TRBJ2-1
clone_size: NA
v_call: TRBV5-1
d_call: TRBD2
cdr3_nt: TGCGCCAGCAGTACAGCGGGAGGGCCGATCCATGAGCAGTTCTTC
cdr3_aa: CASSTAGGPIHEQFF

j_call: TRBJ1-2
clone_size: few
v_call: TRBV7-9
d_call: NA
cdr3_nt: TGTGCCAGCAGCTCCGGGACGCTCTATGGCTACACCTTC
cdr3_aa: CASSSGTLYGYTF

j_call: TRBJ1-2
clone_size: NA
v_call: TRBV7-2
d_call: TRBD1
cdr3_nt: TGTGCCAGCAGCCATCGACAGGGGGCGGGTGGCTACACCTTC
cdr3_aa: CASSHRQGAGGYTF

j_call: TRBJ2-5
clone_size: few
v_call: TRBV11-2
d_call: NA
cdr3_nt: TGTGCCAGCAGCTTTGGGCAGGCCTGGGGGGAGACCCAGTACTTC
cdr3_aa: CASSFGQAWGETQYF

j_call: TRBJ1-2
clone_size: few
v_call: TRBV20-1
d_call: TRBD1
cdr3_nt: TGCAGTGCTAGAGGAGGGACAGGGAAAAATCCCGATGGCTACACCTTC
cdr3_aa: CSARGGTGKNPDGYTF

j_call: TRBJ2-2
clone_size: few
v_call: TRBV12-5
d_call: TRBD1
cdr3_nt: TGTGCTAGTGGTACGGGACAGGGGGCGCCCGGGGAGCTGTTTTTT
cdr3_aa: CASGTGQGAPGELFF

j_call: TRBJ1-1
clone_size: NA
v_call: TRBV5-4
d_call: TRBD1
cdr3_nt: TGTGCCAGCAGCTCGACAGGGGCGGGCACTGAAGCTTTCTTT
cdr3_aa: CASSSTGAGTEAFF

j_call: TRBJ2-7
clone_size: few
v_call: TRBV25-1
d_call: NA
cdr3_nt: TGTGCCAGCAGTGACCTTCCAGGTCGGGCTATGGACTACGAGCAGTACTTC
cdr3_aa: CASSDLPGRAMDYEQYF